This T cell receptor (beta chain) was retrieved from a study of memory CD4+ T cells and cytomegalovirus serostatus. Overall study: Donors were healthy Belgian adults, about ten CMV seropositive and some 24 seronegative.

Single viable CD3+CD4+CD8-CD45RO+ cells were sorted as the memory CD4+ T cells. As processed by the authors: Out-of-frame sequences were removed, leaving 2,204,828 distinct TCRbeta sequences. Assay used: immunoSEQ multiplex PCR; TCRdb lists only in-frame clones, some missing. V and J calls and clone size are as listed in that table; D and trimming were resolved from the DNA. The profile covers approximately 51,000 clones, with around 74% appearing a single time and more than 1% taken by the ten largest. V lost 0 bases, J lost 0 bases, and 9 bases lay in between. CDR1 LNHNV and CDR2 YYDKDF come from the germline V gene (reference sequence). The CDR3 sequence is 15 residues long.

This receptor was identified in an adult in good health and CMV-seropositive. This chain links TRBV15 with TRBJ2-7, with D unresolved. Sequencing used memory CD4+ T cells from blood. The CDR3 DNA is TGTGCCACCAGCAGAGATTGGGCAAACTCCTACGAGCAGTACTTC. Translated: CATSRDWANSYEQYF.